This T cell receptor beta chain was observed in a study of Ad26.COV2.S vaccination and SARS-CoV-2 variants. This sample's treatment: around 19 received Ad26.COV2.S at low or high dose, single or two shots; several received placebo; per-sample allocation not given. Material that was analyzed had been drawn on day 63 after the first vaccine or placebo injection. The sample came from a Boston adult aged 18-55 years. Findings and caveats of the study: Substantial post-vaccination breadth of spike-specific CD8+ and CD4+ T cell responses was reported. Non-spike TCR breadth showed similarity between vaccine and placebo recipients. Vaccinated individuals (as opposed to placebo recipients) had higher spike-specific TCR breadth.

This CDR3 is built from 14 residues. V was shortened by 9 bases and J by 2 bases, with 14 bases between the two germline ends. CDR1 and CDR2 (germline): MNHEY, SVGAGI. This clone appeared a single time. Its target is not known. Method: immunoSEQ multiplex PCR; TCRdb's copy keeps in-frame clones and lacks some. The table lists about 400,000 clones, about 90% of them singletons. This specimen consisted of peripheral blood, obtained in a trial of Ad26.COV2.S vaccine versus placebo. The receptor's source is a person between 18 and 60 years old who received the Ad26.COV2.S COVID-19 vaccine or a placebo. This chain links TRBV6-5 with TRBJ1-5, with D possibly TRBD1 on 6 matching bases. This CDR3 reads CASLDSRGNQPQHF. In nucleotides, the CDR3 is TGTGCCAGTCTGGACAGTAGGGGCAATCAGCCCCAGCATTTT.